A single sample is the source of the 4 T cell receptor beta chains below, sequenced in a study of cytomegalovirus exposure and HLA in healthy donors. Vbeta (60) and Jbeta (13) primers were used in the PCR. Using immunoSEQ multiplex PCR, the repertoire was profiled, and TCRdb retains in-frame clones only, with some absent. The sample gives over 100,000 clones, roughly 80% of which show up once; 7.7% is in the top ten. Sequencing used PBMCs. Receptors originate from a woman aged 50 to 60 in good health and CMV-seropositive.

In this sample, this clone turned up a few times. The rearrangement joins TRBV7-6 to TRBJ2-2, with D tentatively TRBD1 (5 bases). The CDR3 consists of 14 residues. Trimming took 3 bases from V and 4 from J, leaving 9 bases between them. Per the germline V gene, CDR1 is SGHVS and CDR2 is FNYEAQ. The CDR3 sequence: CASSLGQITGELFF. The DNA of the CDR3 is TGTGCCAGCAGCTTGGGGCAGATCACCGGGGAGCTGTTTTTT.

The rearrangement uses TRBV14 and TRBJ2-3, with 13 positions matching TRBD2. Losses at the gene ends were 4 bases for V and 1 base for J; bases not matched to a gene: 2. The length of the CDR3 is 16 residues. Germline CDR1 reads SGHDN; CDR2 reads FVKESK. The CDR3: CASSLGLAGGTDTQYF. DNA of the CDR3: TGTGCCAGCAGCCTTGGACTAGCGGGGGGCACAGATACGCAGTATTTT.

The chain combines TRBV5-1 with TRBJ2-1; possible D gene TRBD2, 6 bases. The CDR3 is 13 amino acids. Trimming removed 0 bases from V and 12 bases from J, with 13 bases in between. Germline V CDR1 and CDR2: SGHRS, YFSETQ. CDR3 sequence reads: CASSLGVPGRQFF. For the CDR3, the DNA is TGCGCCAGCAGCTTGGGGGTGCCCGGGAGGCAGTTCTTC.

This sequence joins TRBV7-8 and TRBJ2-1; 8 nucleotides agree with TRBD2. With 3 bases clipped from V and 6 bases from J, the junction kept 1 base outside the gene matches. The germline V gene encodes CDR1 SGHVS and CDR2 FQNEAQ. The CDR3 spans 13 residues. The CDR3 DNA sequence: TGTGCCAGCAGCTTTACTAGCGGCAATGAGCAGTTCTTC. It specifies CASSFTSGNEQFF.